Sequencing of this TCR beta chain was carried out in a study of blood T cells in healthy people across ages. As regards this clonotype: Its target is unknown.

Study observations and caveats: From one million sequenced T cells, diversity estimates were lower bounds. Getting older went along with TCR beta diversity per million T cells dropping roughly linearly.

Donors ranged from roughly 6 to 100 years old and were healthy Caucasians in Russia. Germline values: CDR1 SGHRS, CDR2 YFSETQ. Trimming at V came to 4 bases and at J to 3 bases, leaving 11 bases not matched to a gene. CDR3 length: 16 amino acids. Using a J-beta primer mix together with a sample-barcoded 5' primer, a second PCR was run for roughly 7 to 12 cycles. Template switching added a 12-random-nucleotide identifier to every cDNA molecule. MiXCR was run by TCRdb on the 5' RACE reads, yielding one entry per CDR3 protein. Of approximately 900,000 distinct CDR3 sequences in the sample, 45% to 50% are singletons; the top ten hold about an eighth.

The chain employs TRBV5-1 and TRBJ2-7, with TRBD1 identical over 9 bases. The sequence was obtained from a man aged 30 to 45 in good health. What was sequenced was blood. CDR3 sequence: CASSEDGTGTRYEQYF. The CDR3 DNA reads TGCGCCAGCAGCGAAGATGGGACAGGGACCCGCTACGAGCAGTACTTC.